One TCR beta chain is described in this entry. TCRdb's table, derived via immunoSEQ multiplex PCR, lists solely in-frame clones and lacks some. The sample has approximately 130,000 clones, roughly 79% seen once. The CDR3 runs 16 residues. CDR1 is SGHNT and CDR2 is YENEEA in the germline V gene. After removal of 5 bases from V and 7 bases from J, the junction contained 10 bases not matched to a gene. The sample comes from a study of blood T cell repertoires in COVID-19. Study as a whole: Samples of COVID-19 (acute and convalescent) were obtained from the United States, Italy and Spain. T cells, B-cell-depleted T cells, or PBMCs supplied cDNA or gDNA.

The V gene is TRBV11-3, the J gene TRBJ2-2, with 10 bases matching TRBD1. The sequence derives from a human donor in a cohort sampled during active COVID-19. The sample comprised peripheral blood. This CDR3 reads CASSPPGTGAGGELFF. The DNA for the CDR3 is TGTGCCAGCAGCCCCCCCGGGACAGGGGCTGGCGGGGAGCTGTTTTTT.